The T cell receptor beta chain under discussion was sequenced for a study of blood T cells in healthy people across ages. Notes on the study in general: Naive CD4+ cells and diversity were both higher in long-lived donors than in aged donors. TCR beta diversity correlated strongly with naive T cell percentage.

Through a sample-barcoded 5' primer and a J-beta primer mix, a second PCR was run for about 6 to 11 cycles. TCRdb called the 5' RACE reads again in MiXCR, with one record for every CDR3 protein. The data hold roughly 1.4 million distinct CDR3 sequences, with roughly 59% observed a single time. Donation came from healthy Caucasian individuals in Russia who were aged roughly 6 to 95. In regard to this clonotype: Its antigen is as yet unknown.

The CDR3 is made up of 16 amino acids. The V gene's germline CDR1 is SGHDT and CDR2 YYEEEE. The ends were cut back, 0 bases at V and 2 bases at J, with 9 bases in the middle. The sequence was obtained from a man in his late teens or twenties in good health. Sequencing was performed on blood. V and J are TRBV5-6 and TRBJ1-6; no definite D call. CDR3 DNA sequence: TGTGCCAGCAGCTTGGTCGGGGTAACCTATAATTCACCCCTCCACTTT. The encoded protein is CASSLVGVTYNSPLHF.